Sequencing of this T cell receptor (beta chain) was carried out in a study of tumor and adjacent non-tumor tissue in lung cancer. Study-wide background: Patients comprised roughly 12 adenocarcinoma, a couple of squamous cell carcinoma and 1 small cell lung cancer. Stage I to III disease affected roughly ten men and 4 or 5 women aged roughly 31 to 76.

Study observations and caveats: Significantly higher TCR diversity was found in tumor than normal lung.

A modified ARM-PCR protocol with three rounds of nested PCR amplified TCRbeta. In TCRdb, the multiplex PCR reads were re-called with MiXCR into one record per CDR3 protein. The sample holds 200,000 or so distinct CDR3 sequences; over 55% are singletons and the top ten take almost 25%. This clonotype was picked up many times. The antigen is undetermined. Germline loops: CDR1 MNHNS, CDR2 SASEGT. This CDR3 has 15 amino acids. Trimming removed 1 base from V and 6 bases from J, with 13 bases in between. The template was RNA from unsorted bulk tissue. Newly diagnosed lung cancer patients had thoracic surgery in China, August–late 2014, without prior chemotherapy.

This receptor was taken from a man between 60 and 75 years old with non-small cell lung cancer. Sequenced input: lung tumor tissue. The J gene is TRBJ1-5, the V gene TRBV6-1; unclear D gene. The CDR3 coding sequence is TGTGCCAGCAGTGAAGTTGATAGTGGGAGTCAGCCCCAGCATTTT. Its protein product is CASSEVDSGSQPQHF.